Listed here are 31 T cell receptor beta chains from one sample, sequenced in a study of shared clonotypes between healthy human individuals. Only in-frame clones appear in the TCRdb table, and some are missing; sequencing was by immunoSEQ multiplex PCR. The sample gives about 2.4 million clones, roughly 93% of which show up once; approximately 0.36% is in the top ten. The material sequenced was naive CD4+ T cells from PBMCs. Regarding subset: CD45RA+ positively selected. These receptors were collected from a man between 18 and 35 years old in good health. Some clones in this sample may be carry-over from other donors' samples.

The CDR3 DNA follows: TGTGCCAGCTCCCTCGCTGCGACCACTGAAGCTTTCTTT. Protein product: CASSLAATTEAFF. The genes are TRBV18 and TRBJ1-1; D not certain. Looked up from germline, CDR1 is KGHSH and CDR2 is LQKENI. Deletions cut 6 bases from V and 4 bases from J, with 12 bases between. This CDR3 region has 13 residues.

The V call is TRBV5-8, the J call TRBJ1-5, with no clear D. Looked up from germline, CDR1 is SGHTS and CDR2 is YDEGEE. The V end lost 2 bases, the J end lost 2 bases, and 8 bases lay between the germline ends. CDR3 length: 14 residues. The CDR3 bases are TGTGCCAGCAGCTTACGGGCCGGCAATCAGCCCCAGCATTTT. This gives the protein CASSLRAGNQPQHF.

This clone was seen more than once but under ten times. The gene calls are TRBV18 and TRBJ1-5; 7 positions match TRBD1. After removal of 6 bases from V and 9 bases from J, the junction contained 11 bases not matched to a gene. Looked up from germline, CDR1 is KGHSH and CDR2 is LQKENI. The CDR3 length is 14 residues. CDR3: CASSTGQPPWPQHF. CDR3 DNA: TGTGCCAGCTCGACGGGACAGCCTCCGTGGCCCCAGCATTTT.

This clone has just one count. The rearrangement uses TRBV19 and TRBJ1-5; TRBD1 agrees at 8 bases. The CDR3 length is 13 residues. Germline loops: CDR1 LNHDA, CDR2 SQIVND (reference sequence). Trimming took 5 bases from V and 7 from J; bases not matched to a gene: 4. CDR3 region: CASSQGARQPQHF. The CDR3 bases are TGTGCCAGTAGTCAGGGGGCAAGGCAGCCCCAGCATTTT.

The V and J genes are TRBV18 and TRBJ1-3; D ambiguous. Germline V gene sequence: CDR1 KGHSH, CDR2 LQKENI. There are 17 residues in the CDR3. V gave up 4 bases and J gave up 4 bases, with 20 bases separating them. CDR3 protein: CASSREIDRTSGNTIYF. CDR3 in DNA: TGTGCCAGCTCACGAGAAATTGACCGAACATCGGGAAACACCATATATTTT.

The rearrangement joins TRBV6-1 to TRBJ1-2; 8 bases fit TRBD1. V lost 1 base, J lost 3 bases, and 4 bases stayed unmatched. This CDR3 spans 15 amino acids. Germline V CDR1 and CDR2: MNHNS, SASEGT. The CDR3 reads CASSEVVGQDYGYTF. The CDR3 DNA reads TGTGCCAGCAGTGAAGTTGTGGGACAGGACTATGGCTACACCTTC.

This clone was observed a handful of times. This chain's CDR3 is CASSLLAGSYNEQFF. CDR3 bases: TGTGCCAGTAGTCTACTAGCGGGTTCCTACAATGAGCAGTTCTTC. This chain links TRBV19 with TRBJ2-1; TRBD2 matches at 9 bases. The V gene end was trimmed by 5 bases and the J gene end by 1 base; junction bases not matched to a gene: 3. The germline CDR1 and CDR2 sequences are LNHDA and SQIVND (reference sequence). The CDR3 has 15 residues.

This clone has just a few counts. The rearrangement links TRBV5-1 to TRBJ1-1; the D is unclear. V was trimmed by 5 bases and J by 0 bases, leaving 8 bases between them. The CDR3 spans 13 residues. Germline CDR1 is SGHRS and CDR2 is YFSETQ. The CDR3 DNA is TGCGCCAGCAGAGATCTAGTGAACACTGAAGCTTTCTTT. Its translation: CASRDLVNTEAFF. Supplemented by reference TRBV5-1 and TRBJ1-1, the full variable domain reads KAGVTQTPRYLIKTRGQQVTLSCSPISGHRSVSWYQQTPGQGLQFLFEYFSETQRNKGNFPGRFSGRQFSNSRSEMNVSTLELGDSALYLCASRDLVNTEAFFGQGTRLTVV.

The rearrangement joins TRBV2 to TRBJ1-3, with 7 bases matching TRBD1. Trimming cost V 7 bases and J 4 bases; bases outside gene matches: 10. Germline assignment: CDR1 SNHLY and CDR2 FYNNEI. CDR3 size: 15 residues. CDR3 DNA: TGTGCCAGCAAACCAGGACAGGTTGGCGGAAACACCATATATTTT. Translating gives CASKPGQVGGNTIYF.

This rearrangement joins TRBV28 to TRBJ1-5; D is unresolved. Trimming shortened V by 3 bases and J by 7 bases, and 16 bases separated the two germline ends. CDR1 and CDR2 from the germline V gene are MDHEN and SYDVKM. The CDR3 consists of 15 residues. The CDR3 nucleotides read TGTGCCAGCAGTTTTGTCACTGGGAATGGGCAGCCCCAGCATTTT. It specifies CASSFVTGNGQPQHF.

The DNA for the CDR3 is TGCGCCAGCAGTGGATCCCGAGTAGACTGGAGCTCCTACAATGAGCAGTTCTTC. It codes for CASSGSRVDWSSYNEQFF. This rearrangement joins TRBV10-1 to TRBJ2-1; unclear D gene. CDR1 is WNHNN and CDR2 is SYGVQD in the germline V gene (reference sequence). CDR3 length equals 18 residues. The germline V and J ends were trimmed by 4 bases and 0 bases, with 19 bases remaining between them.

V is TRBV29-1 and J is TRBJ2-1; TRBD2 matches 7 bases. With 4 bases clipped from V and 6 bases from J, the junction kept 6 bases outside the gene matches. Germline V lookup: CDR1 SQVTM, CDR2 ANQGSEA. The CDR3 covers 13 residues. The CDR3 DNA reads as TGCAGCGTTGCGCGGGAGTTCCTCAATGAGCAGTTCTTC. It encodes CSVAREFLNEQFF.

The chain joins TRBV29-1 to TRBJ1-1; D perhaps matches TRBD1 (5 bases). The CDR3 spans 12 residues. Looked up from germline, CDR1 is SQVTM and CDR2 is ANQGSEA. With 3 bases removed from V and 1 base from J, the gap between germline ends came to 6 bases. The CDR3 here is CSVDGGNTEAFF. In DNA, the CDR3 is TGCAGCGTTGACGGGGGGAACACTGAAGCTTTCTTT. The full variable domain, rest sourced from reference TRBV29-1 and TRBJ1-1, is SAVISQKPSRDICQRGTSLTIQCQVDSQVTMMFWYRQQPGQSLTLIATANQGSEATYESGFVIDKFPISRPNLTFSTLTVSNMSPEDSSIYLCSVDGGNTEAFFGQGTRLTVV.

This rearrangement joins TRBV7-2 to TRBJ2-3; the D call may be TRBD1 or TRBD2 (6 bases each). The CDR3 covers 14 residues. V lost 2 bases and J 4 bases, leaving 10 bases between the germline ends. Germline CDR1 is SGHTA and CDR2 is FQGNSA. The DNA for the CDR3 is TGTGCCAGCAGCTTAAGGAGGGGGGCAGATACGCAGTATTTT. This sequence encodes CASSLRRGADTQYF.

The rearrangement uses TRBV4-3 and TRBJ2-1; 10 positions match TRBD1. The CDR3 spans 15 residues. V lost 4 bases and J lost 11; bases outside the gene matches: 11. Germline V CDR1 and CDR2: LGHNA, YSLEER. The DNA of the CDR3 is TGCGCCAGCAGCCGGGACAGGGGACCACCCCTCAAGCAGTTCTTC. Translating gives CASSRDRGPPLKQFF.

The rearrangement joins TRBV25-1 to TRBJ1-2; D possibly corresponds to TRBD1 (5 bases). Looked up from germline, CDR1 is MGHDK and CDR2 is SYGVNS. V was clipped by 2 bases and J by 0 bases, with 10 bases between them. The CDR3 runs 15 residues. CDR3 sequence reads: CASSEGTSANYGYTF. The CDR3 coding sequence is TGTGCCAGCAGTGAAGGGACCTCAGCTAACTATGGCTACACCTTC.

The chain has TRBV30 and TRBJ2-3, with 9 bases that match TRBD2. The CDR3 is 14 amino acids. Germline lookup yields CDR1 GTSNPN and CDR2 SVGIG (reference sequence). V trimming: 6 bases; J trimming: 0 bases; junction bases outside the gene matches: 4. The CDR3 sequence is CACLTSGSTDTQYF. CDR3 DNA: TGTGCCTGCCTGACTAGCGGAAGCACAGATACGCAGTATTTT.

V gene TRBV6-1 combines with J gene TRBJ2-5; D is perhaps TRBD2 (6 bases). V lost 6 bases and J lost 5, with 13 bases in between. CDR3 length: 13 residues. Per germline, CDR1 MNHNS and CDR2 SASEGT. CDR3 region: CASRLALRETQYF. The DNA of the CDR3 is TGTGCCAGCAGACTAGCACTGCGGGAGACCCAGTACTTC.

This sequence joins TRBV18 and TRBJ1-4; D remains ambiguous. The V gene lost 3 bases and the J gene lost 4 bases, with 15 bases spanning the gap. The germline V gene has CDR1 KGHSH and CDR2 LQKENI. This CDR3 spans 16 amino acids. CDR3 in DNA: TGTGCCAGCTCACCCTCGACCGCTTATAATAATGAAAAACTGTTTTTT. Its protein is CASSPSTAYNNEKLFF.

On this clone itself: This same CDR3 is encoded by further DNA sequences in the sample. This sequence joins TRBV12-5 and TRBJ2-3; tentatively, D is TRBD1 or TRBD2 (5 bases each). V was pared by 6 bases and J by 2 bases, with 6 bases between. CDR3 length: 12 residues. Germline V CDR1 and CDR2: LGHNT, FRNRAP. This CDR3 is CASGGATDTQYF. CDR3 DNA sequence: TGTGCTAGTGGCGGGGCCACAGATACGCAGTATTTT.

The rearrangement links TRBV6-6 to TRBJ1-4, with D perhaps TRBD1 (5 bases). Germline V gene sequence: CDR1 MNHNY, CDR2 SVGAGI (reference sequence). Deletions cut 6 bases from V and 12 bases from J, with 14 bases between. The CDR3 is made up of 12 amino acids. The CDR3 nucleotides are TGTGCCAGCAGCCTCGAGGGAGGGGAACTGTTTTTT. As protein: CASSLEGGELFF.

This clone was seen a single time. The chain carries TRBV6-1 and TRBJ2-5; D call uncertain. The germline V and J ends were trimmed by 7 bases and 4 bases, with 13 bases remaining between them. CDR3 length: 13 amino acids. Per germline, CDR1 MNHNS and CDR2 SASEGT. The CDR3 nucleotides read TGTGCCAGCAAGAATGGGATGGCAGAGACCCAGTACTTC. Translation gives CASKNGMAETQYF.

The rearrangement links TRBV2 to TRBJ1-1, with 9 bases identical to TRBD1. This CDR3 contains 14 residues. Germline V lookup: CDR1 SNHLY, CDR2 FYNNEI. V was clipped by 6 bases and J by 5 bases; unmatched bases: 7. The CDR3 spells CASRGQGGGTEAFF. The DNA for the CDR3 is TGTGCCAGCAGGGGACAGGGAGGCGGAACTGAAGCTTTCTTT.

The rearrangement joins TRBV5-1 to TRBJ2-5, with 8 nucleotides matching TRBD1. The CDR3 length is 14 residues. The germline V gene has CDR1 SGHRS and CDR2 YFSETQ. After removal of 4 bases from V and 5 bases from J, the junction contained 7 bases not matched to a gene. DNA of the CDR3: TGCGCCAGCAGCGGACAGGGTGTGACGGAGACCCAGTACTTC. The encoded protein is CASSGQGVTETQYF.

This chain joins TRBV27 and TRBJ2-6; a possible D gene is TRBD2 (5 bases). The CDR3 covers 16 residues. CDR1 and CDR2 (germline): MNHEY, SMNVEV (reference sequence). Trimming cost V 5 bases and J 2 bases, with 13 bases left between them. The CDR3 spells CASSPLGVPGANVLTF. The CDR3 region has the DNA TGTGCCAGCAGTCCCCTCGGGGTCCCTGGGGCCAACGTCCTGACTTTC.

The rearrangement uses TRBV30 and TRBJ2-5; 13 bases align to TRBD2. V lost 1 base, J lost 5 bases, and 10 bases stayed unmatched. The germline V gene encodes CDR1 GTSNPN and CDR2 SVGIG (reference sequence). The CDR3 contains 17 residues. The CDR3 is CAWSALRTSGSPETQYF. DNA of the CDR3: TGTGCCTGGAGTGCCCTCCGGACTAGCGGGAGTCCTGAGACCCAGTACTTC.

The CDR3 spells CASSFITRDTQYF. Written as DNA, the CDR3 is TGTGCCAGCAGTTTCATCACCCGAGATACGCAGTATTTT. This chain joins TRBV27 and TRBJ2-3, with D unclear. CDR3 size: 13 residues. V was clipped by 3 bases and J by 5 bases, with 9 bases between them. The germline V gene encodes CDR1 MNHEY and CDR2 SMNVEV (reference sequence).

The rearrangement uses TRBV19 and TRBJ2-3; TRBD2 matches at 8 bases. The CDR3 spans 14 residues. Looked up from germline, CDR1 is LNHDA and CDR2 is SQIVND (reference sequence). After removal of 6 bases from V and 2 bases from J, the junction contained 4 bases not matched to a gene. CDR3 protein: CASRSGRHTDTQYF. The CDR3 coding sequence is TGTGCCAGTAGGAGCGGGAGACACACAGATACGCAGTATTTT.

As DNA, the CDR3 is TGTGCCAGCAGCTTAGCGAAGGGTAGGGGGAGCGACATTCAGTACTTC. Amino acid sequence: CASSLAKGRGSDIQYF. This chain uses TRBV7-2 with TRBJ2-4; possibly TRBD1 for D (6 bases). Trimming left V 0 bases short and J 8 bases short, with 17 bases between. Germline V gives CDR1 SGHTA, CDR2 FQGNSA. CDR3 length equals 16 residues.

The chain combines TRBV18 with TRBJ2-7, with 9 bases identical to TRBD1. The CDR3 has 18 residues. Germline loops: CDR1 KGHSH, CDR2 LQKENI. Losses at the gene ends were 3 bases for V and 2 bases for J; bases not matched to a gene: 14. The CDR3 loop is CASSPAPGMGQGTYEQYF. CDR3 in DNA: TGTGCCAGCTCACCCGCTCCTGGTATGGGACAGGGCACCTACGAGCAGTACTTC. The complete variable domain, with remaining parts taken from reference TRBV18 and TRBJ2-7, reads NAGVMQNPRHLVRRRGQEARLRCSPMKGHSHVYWYRQLPEEGLKFMVYLQKENIIDESGMPKERFSAEFPKEGPSILRIQQVVRGDSAAYFCASSPAPGMGQGTYEQYFGPGTRLTVT.

CDR3 sequence (DNA): TGCGCCAGCAGCTTGAGGCCCGGCACAGATACGCAGTATTTT. Amino acids: CASSLRPGTDTQYF. The chain carries TRBV5-1 and TRBJ2-3, with D unresolved. Germline V gene sequence: CDR1 SGHRS, CDR2 YFSETQ. V dropped 1 base and J dropped 1 base, with 7 bases sitting between them. The CDR3 consists of 14 residues. The variable domain in full, completed from reference TRBV5-1 and TRBJ2-3, reads KAGVTQTPRYLIKTRGQQVTLSCSPISGHRSVSWYQQTPGQGLQFLFEYFSETQRNKGNFPGRFSGRQFSNSRSEMNVSTLELGDSALYLCASSLRPGTDTQYFGPGTRLTVL.